Below are 23 T cell receptor beta chains sequenced from a single sample in a study of blood T cell repertoires in COVID-19 (dated by TCRdb to 2018 to 2020). Receptor libraries were prepared by the immunoSEQ multiplex PCR assay. The source is immuneACCESS, and TCRdb retained only in-frame sequences with V and J called. Part of the clones is not carried over; for the studies checked, unresolved V genes explain less than half of this, and the remainder is unexplained. Within this sample are roughly 230,000 clones, with roughly 80% of them counted one time only. The leading ten clones occupy approximately 3.6% of the sample. Specimen: PBMCs or T cells enriched from blood (not recorded which). These receptors originate from a man aged 45-65 years who had recovered from COVID-19.

The chain combines TRBV4-1 with TRBJ2-5; 7 bases map to TRBD1. This CDR3 comprises 15 residues. Germline loops: CDR1 MGHRA, CDR2 YSYEKL. The J segment lost 4 bases and the V segment lost 3 bases, leaving 8 bases of the junction unmatched. CDR3 loop: CASSHRDRNGETQYF. The CDR3 region has the DNA TGCGCCAGCAGCCATCGGGACAGAAACGGAGAGACCCAGTACTTC.

The rearrangement joins TRBV28 to TRBJ2-5, with 14 positions matching TRBD2. The CDR3 has 18 residues. Germline V gives CDR1 MDHEN, CDR2 SYDVKM. The V segment lost 5 bases and the J segment 4 bases; nucleotides outside the gene matches: 12. Here the CDR3 reads CASSRLAGGPSVGETQYF. CDR3 DNA: TGTGCCAGCAGTCGACTAGCGGGAGGGCCGAGTGTGGGAGAGACCCAGTACTTC.

This clone was observed once. The rearrangement links TRBV27 to TRBJ1-5; perhaps TRBD1 as D (6 bases). CDR3 length equals 15 residues. V shed 6 bases and J shed 0 bases, with 12 bases lying between them. From germline, CDR1 is MNHEY and CDR2 SMNVEV (reference sequence). CDR3 amino acids: CASSSGQYSNQPQHF. The DNA for the CDR3 is TGTGCCAGCAGCTCCGGACAGTATAGCAATCAGCCCCAGCATTTT.

Only a few counts were recorded for this clone. The chain couples TRBV10-1 to TRBJ1-2; TRBD1 matches at 10 bases. With 3 bases clipped from V and 6 bases from J, the junction kept 13 bases outside the gene matches. Germline lookup yields CDR1 WNHNN and CDR2 SYGVQD (reference sequence). The CDR3 length is 17 residues. CDR3 amino acids: CASSDYPNPGTGDGYTF. Here the CDR3 DNA reads TGCGCCAGCAGTGATTACCCAAATCCCGGGACAGGGGATGGCTACACCTTC.

This clone has just one count. The chain carries TRBV2 and TRBJ1-5; 7 bases agree with TRBD1. CDR1 is SNHLY and CDR2 is FYNNEI in the germline V gene. This CDR3 is 12 amino acids long. V lost 7 bases and J lost 6; bases outside the gene matches: 3. The CDR3 bases are TGTGCCAGCATGGGGACAGTTCAGCCCCAGCATTTT. As protein: CASMGTVQPQHF.

The V gene is TRBV11-3, the J gene TRBJ2-7; TRBD2 matches at 9 bases. V gave up 2 bases and J gave up 6 bases; unmatched junction bases: 11. CDR3 size: 16 residues. Germline lookup yields CDR1 SGHNT and CDR2 YENEEA. The CDR3 DNA follows: TGTGCCAGCAGCTTAAATTCGCTAGCGGGAATTCGCGAGCAGTACTTC. Encoded protein: CASSLNSLAGIREQYF.

This chain links TRBV7-2 with TRBJ2-3, with 9 bases fitting TRBD1. CDR3 size: 15 residues. The V gene's germline CDR1 is SGHTA and CDR2 FQGNSA. Unmatched junction bases numbered 9, after V lost 5 bases and J lost 6 bases. The CDR3 coding sequence is TGTGCCAGCAGCGTAGGACAGGGGATCGGCGATACGCAGTATTTT. This sequence encodes CASSVGQGIGDTQYF.

This clone was counted only a few times. The chain carries TRBV5-1 and TRBJ2-1, with 13 nucleotides matching TRBD2. Trimming removed 4 bases from V and 1 base from J; junction bases left unmatched: 8. The germline V gene has CDR1 SGHRS and CDR2 YFSETQ. The length of the CDR3 is 18 residues. The CDR3 sequence is CASSPGGLAGLSYNEQFF. The CDR3 region has the DNA TGCGCCAGCAGCCCCGGGGGACTAGCGGGACTATCCTACAATGAGCAGTTCTTC.

The chain employs TRBV20-1 and TRBJ2-1, with D tentatively TRBD2 (6 bases). Germline CDR1 DFQATT, CDR2 SNEGSKA (reference sequence). V was shortened by 3 bases and J by 7 bases, with 19 bases between the two germline ends. The CDR3 totals 15 residues. For the CDR3, the DNA is TGCAGTGCTAGTCTGTTTTTAACTAGCCGTAATGAGCAGTTCTTC. Residues: CSASLFLTSRNEQFF.

The CDR3: CASSLGAGGHQETQYF. The CDR3 coding sequence is TGTGCCAGCAGCTTAGGGGCGGGAGGGCACCAAGAGACCCAGTACTTC. The chain employs TRBV7-9 and TRBJ2-5, with 9 positions matching TRBD2. The ends lost 1 base at V and 0 bases at J; junction bases unmatched: 3. This CDR3 is built from 16 residues. CDR1 is SEHNR and CDR2 is FQNEAQ in the germline V gene (reference sequence).

The CDR3 nucleotides are TGTGCCAGCAGTACCTCAGCATTCGACAGAGCTCTTCCCTACGAGCAGTACTTC. As protein: CASSTSAFDRALPYEQYF. The V gene is TRBV27, the J gene TRBJ2-7, with D perhaps matching TRBD1 (5 bases). CDR3 length equals 18 residues. Germline V CDR1 and CDR2: MNHEY, SMNVEV (reference sequence). Trimming stripped 5 bases from V and 2 bases from J, with 25 bases between.

V and J are TRBV5-4 and TRBJ1-1, with D maybe TRBD1 (6 bases). Germline V CDR1 and CDR2: SGHNT, YYREEE (reference sequence). The CDR3 is 15 residues long. With 3 bases removed from V and 0 bases from J, the gap between germline ends came to 12 bases. The chain's CDR3 is CASSSVDSMNTEAFF. In DNA form, the CDR3 reads TGTGCCAGCAGCTCGGTGGACAGCATGAACACTGAAGCTTTCTTT.

The chain combines TRBV28 with TRBJ2-7, with D perhaps TRBD2 (5 bases). This CDR3 comprises 13 residues. The V and J ends lost 2 bases and 6 bases respectively, with 11 bases between them. Per the germline V gene, CDR1 is MDHEN and CDR2 is SYDVKM. CDR3 sequence (DNA): TGTGCCAGCAGTTTAGGTGGGAGATCCGAGCAGTACTTC. Residues: CASSLGGRSEQYF.

In the case of this clone: Other DNA sequences of this sample code for an identical CDR3. V is TRBV2 and J is TRBJ2-7; 7 nucleotides agree with TRBD1. Unmatched junction bases numbered 4, after V lost 4 bases and J lost 4 bases. CDR1 and CDR2 from the germline V gene are SNHLY and FYNNEI. The CDR3 extends over 13 amino acids. The CDR3 DNA follows: TGTGCCAGCAGTGGACAGGGCGGGTACGAGCAGTACTTC. Protein: CASSGQGGYEQYF.

CDR3 residues: CSASVSFAGNTIYF. CDR3 coding DNA: TGCAGTGCTAGTGTCAGTTTTGCTGGAAACACCATATATTTT. V usage is TRBV20-1 and J usage is TRBJ1-3; D is uncertain. Germline CDR1 reads DFQATT; CDR2 reads SNEGSKA (reference sequence). The CDR3 is 14 residues long. The V end was cut by 3 bases, the J end by 2 bases, with 11 bases between.

The rearrangement joins TRBV30 to TRBJ2-7, with TRBD2 as a possible D gene (5 bases). Germline CDR1 reads GTSNPN; CDR2 reads SVGIG (reference sequence). This CDR3 region has 14 residues. V was cut by 2 bases and J by 6 bases, with 17 bases left in between. The CDR3 DNA follows: TGTGCCTGGAGTCTATCTAGCCGAGCCTCCGAGCAGTACTTC. It specifies CAWSLSSRASEQYF.

The chain carries TRBV2 and TRBJ2-1, with 9 bases lining up with TRBD1. Per germline, CDR1 SNHLY and CDR2 FYNNEI. This CDR3 has 15 amino acids. Trimming took 5 bases from V and 2 from J; bases not matched to a gene: 4. Here the CDR3 reads CASSSRQGAYNEQFF. For the CDR3, the DNA is TGTGCCAGCAGTTCCCGACAGGGGGCCTACAATGAGCAGTTCTTC.

The chain is built from TRBV12-3 or TRBV12-4 and TRBJ1-1; no clear D. V shed 6 bases and J shed 4 bases, with 9 bases lying between them. This CDR3 has 12 residues. The CDR3: CASSVVSTEAFF. CDR3 nucleotides: TGTGCCAGCAGCGTAGTGAGCACTGAAGCTTTCTTT.

The chain carries TRBV6-5 and TRBJ2-5, with D possibly TRBD1 on 5 matching bases. Per germline, CDR1 MNHEY and CDR2 SVGAGI. The CDR3 has 15 residues. Trimming took 7 bases from V and 1 from J, leaving 16 bases between them. Written as DNA, the CDR3 is TGTGCCAGCATACAGGCCTCGACCCTCCAAGAGACCCAGTACTTC. This codes for CASIQASTLQETQYF.

The J gene is TRBJ1-2, the V gene TRBV5-4; a possible D gene is TRBD1 (5 bases). CDR3 length: 15 residues. The V gene's germline CDR1 is SGHNT and CDR2 YYREEE (reference sequence). V dropped 0 bases and J dropped 5 bases, with 14 bases sitting between them. CDR3 residues: CASSLAGQGNYGYTF. The DNA of the CDR3 is TGTGCCAGCAGCTTGGCCGGGCAGGGTAATTATGGCTACACCTTC.

This chain joins TRBV7-9 and TRBJ2-3; 9 bases line up with TRBD2. Looked up from germline, CDR1 is SEHNR and CDR2 is FQNEAQ (reference sequence). The V segment lost 5 bases and the J segment 6 bases; nucleotides outside the gene matches: 9. The CDR3 has 15 amino acids. The CDR3 here is CASSQAGGSFDTQYF. The DNA of the CDR3 is TGTGCCAGCAGCCAAGCGGGGGGAAGCTTCGATACGCAGTATTTT. Combining the CDR3 with reference TRBV7-9 and TRBJ2-3 gives the whole variable domain DTGVSQNPRHKITKRGQNVTFRCDPISEHNRLYWYRQTLGQGPEFLTYFQNEAQLEKSRLLSDRFSAERPKGSFSTLEIQRTEQGDSAMYLCASSQAGGSFDTQYFGPGTRLTVL.

The chain has TRBV11-2 and TRBJ2-1, with D tentatively TRBD1 (5 bases). Germline CDR1 and CDR2: SGHAT and FQNNGV. CDR3 length: 16 residues. V lost 2 bases, J lost 2 bases, and 13 bases lay in between. The CDR3 DNA is TGTGCCAGCAGCTTAATGGGTCAGGGCGCCTACAATGAGCAGTTCTTC. Protein: CASSLMGQGAYNEQFF.

The chain employs TRBV27 and TRBJ2-7; TRBD1 matches at 7 bases. Germline lookup yields CDR1 MNHEY and CDR2 SMNVEV (reference sequence). Trimming cost V 3 bases and J 2 bases; bases outside gene matches: 7. The CDR3 totals 15 residues. This CDR3 is CASSLLGQGAYEQYF. The CDR3 DNA reads as TGTGCCAGCAGTTTGTTGGGGCAGGGGGCCTACGAGCAGTACTTC.